These 15 T cell receptor beta chains were all obtained from the same sample, sequenced in a study of shared T cell receptors in the human thymus. Assay: immunoSEQ multiplex PCR; the TCRdb copy retains only in-frame clones and omits some. The data show 640,000 or so clones, about 90% seen once. This sample was also put to use in a study of human thymus T cells.

Sequencing input: thymocytes. The source is a boy less than two years old with a congenital heart defect.

This clone was seen a handful of times. V is TRBV7-9 and J is TRBJ2-3, with no clear D. Germline V gene lookup returns CDR1 SEHNR and CDR2 FQNEAQ (reference sequence). There are 16 residues in the CDR3. V shed 4 bases and J shed 5 bases, with 19 bases lying between them. This CDR3 reads CASSSPGPKVEDTQYF. Written as DNA, the CDR3 is TGTGCCAGCAGCTCCCCGGGTCCTAAGGTTGAAGATACGCAGTATTTT. Variable domain in full (rest from reference TRBV7-9 and TRBJ2-3): DTGVSQNPRHKITKRGQNVTFRCDPISEHNRLYWYRQTLGQGPEFLTYFQNEAQLEKSRLLSDRFSAERPKGSFSTLEIQRTEQGDSAMYLCASSSPGPKVEDTQYFGPGTRLTVL.

V and J are TRBV9 and TRBJ2-1; 7 positions agree with TRBD1. The germline gives CDR1 SGDLS, CDR2 YYNGEE. V gave up 0 bases and J gave up 7 bases; unmatched junction bases: 7. The CDR3 consists of 15 residues. CDR3 region: CASSVEGQASNEQFF. CDR3 nucleotides: TGTGCCAGCAGCGTAGAAGGACAGGCCTCGAATGAGCAGTTCTTC.

CDR3 DNA sequence: TGTGCCAGCAGTCTGGTAGGGCGGGATCAGCCCCAGCATTTT. Translating gives CASSLVGRDQPQHF. The rearrangement joins TRBV25-1 to TRBJ1-5; D not certain. The V gene lost 5 bases and the J gene lost 5 bases, with 13 bases spanning the gap. The CDR3 has 14 residues. Germline V lookup: CDR1 MGHDK, CDR2 SYGVNS.

This chain joins TRBV30 and TRBJ2-1, with D possibly being TRBD2 (6 bases). The CDR3 consists of 15 residues. Germline values: CDR1 GTSNPN, CDR2 SVGIG (reference sequence). Trimming left V 1 base short and J 5 bases short, with 15 bases between. The CDR3 region has the DNA TGTGCCTGGAGTGAGGGACTCTTCTTAAACAATGAGCAGTTCTTC. This encodes CAWSEGLFLNNEQFF. Using reference TRBV30 and TRBJ2-1 for the parts outside the CDR3, the full variable domain is SQTIHQWPATLVQPVGSPLSLECTVEGTSNPNLYWYRQAAGRGLQLLFYSVGIGQISSEVPQNLSASRPQDRQFILSSKKLLLSDSGFYLCAWSEGLFLNNEQFFGPGTRLTVL.

This chain links TRBV10-3 with TRBJ2-5; 7 bases are shared with TRBD2. Losses at the gene ends were 8 bases for V and 3 bases for J; bases not matched to a gene: 9. The germline CDR1 and CDR2 sequences are ENHRY and SYGVKD. CDR3 length equals 14 residues. CDR3 residues: CAIGWASGEETQYF. For the CDR3, the DNA is TGTGCCATCGGATGGGCTAGCGGAGAAGAGACCCAGTACTTC.

The rearrangement uses TRBV2 and TRBJ2-5; the D is unclear. This CDR3 is 13 amino acids long. Germline V lookup: CDR1 SNHLY, CDR2 FYNNEI. Trimming cost V 10 bases and J 11 bases, with 23 bases left between them. CDR3 sequence: CATKQPTRQEQYF. The DNA of the CDR3 is TGTGCCACCAAGCAGCCTACACGACAAGAACAGTACTTC. The full variable domain, with the rest looked up from reference TRBV2 and TRBJ2-5, is EPEVTQTPSHQVTQMGQEVILRCVPISNHLYFYWYRQILGQKVEFLVSFYNNEISEKSEIFDDQFSVERPDGSNFTLKIRSTKLEDSAMYFCATKQPTRQEQYFGPGTRLLVL.

This clone was observed once. This rearrangement joins TRBV5-8 to TRBJ2-7; possibly TRBD2 for D (6 bases). Germline-derived CDR1 and CDR2 are SGHTS and YDEGEE. The CDR3 has 14 amino acids. V was trimmed by 5 bases and J by 3 bases, leaving 15 bases between them. CDR3 sequence (DNA): TGTGCCAGCAGACGGCGGGGACTCCACTACGAGCAGTACTTC. This translates into CASRRRGLHYEQYF.

The gene calls are TRBV18 and TRBJ1-2; TRBD1 is a possible D gene (5 bases). V was shortened by 1 base and J by 8 bases, with 17 bases between the two germline ends. The CDR3 runs 15 residues. The germline gives CDR1 KGHSH, CDR2 LQKENI. The CDR3 here is CASSPLSPGRGGYTF. CDR3 nucleotide sequence: TGTGCCAGCTCACCACTGAGCCCGGGGCGGGGAGGCTACACCTTC.

This clone turned up a few times. The rearrangement joins TRBV15 to TRBJ1-6; the D is unclear. Germline-derived CDR1 and CDR2 are LNHNV and YYDKDF (reference sequence). CDR3 length: 15 amino acids. V gave up 0 bases and J gave up 7 bases, with 10 bases separating them. Written as DNA, the CDR3 is TGTGCCACCAGCAGAGATAGTCCTAACAATTCACCCCTCCACTTT. Amino acids: CATSRDSPNNSPLHF.

The chain joins TRBV28 to TRBJ1-4; 7 bases map to TRBD1. The germline gives CDR1 MDHEN, CDR2 SYDVKM. Trimming cost V 6 bases and J 1 base; bases outside gene matches: 8. CDR3 length equals 16 residues. The CDR3 nucleotides read TGTGCCAGCAGCCTGAGGGGGCGGGTAACTAATGAAAAACTGTTTTTT. Its protein product is CASSLRGRVTNEKLFF.

V usage is TRBV15 and J usage is TRBJ1-3; 9 bases agree with TRBD1. V dropped 0 bases and J dropped 4; count of bases not matched to a gene: 7. The CDR3 extends over 17 amino acids. Looked up from germline, CDR1 is LNHNV and CDR2 is YYDKDF (reference sequence). CDR3: CATSRDRWDRVGNTIYF. The DNA for the CDR3 is TGTGCCACCAGCAGAGATCGGTGGGACAGGGTAGGAAACACCATATATTTT.

CDR3 bases: TGCGCCAGCAGCCAAGAACCGACAGGGACCTACGAGCAGTACTTC. Protein sequence: CASSQEPTGTYEQYF. This chain uses TRBV4-1 with TRBJ2-7, with 7 nucleotides matching TRBD1. The CDR3 runs to 15 residues. After removal of 0 bases from V and 2 bases from J, the junction contained 4 bases not matched to a gene. Germline V gives CDR1 MGHRA, CDR2 YSYEKL.

The chain combines TRBV27 with TRBJ2-7; 11 nucleotides agree with TRBD2. Per germline, CDR1 MNHEY and CDR2 SMNVEV (reference sequence). J gave up 5 bases and V 6 bases, and 9 bases lay outside the gene matches. The CDR3 is 15 residues long. The CDR3 DNA sequence: TGTGCCAGCAGCCTTACTAGCGGGAGTAGGGACGAGCAGTACTTC. Protein sequence: CASSLTSGSRDEQYF.

The gene calls are TRBV6-5 and TRBJ1-2, with D hard to call. Trimming pared 0 bases from V and 4 bases from J, leaving 12 bases between. In germline, CDR1 is MNHEY, CDR2 SVGAGI. The CDR3 sequence is 15 residues long. The DNA of the CDR3 is TGTGCCAGCAGTTACTCCCACGCGGTTCCCTATGGCTACACCTTC. Translation: CASSYSHAVPYGYTF.

V is TRBV18 and J is TRBJ2-7, with no clear D. Germline V gene data show CDR1 as KGHSH and CDR2 as LQKENI. This CDR3 region has 18 residues. V shed 2 bases and J shed 5 bases, with 25 bases lying between them. The CDR3 loop reads CASSPSYGGGFYPNEQYF. CDR3 DNA sequence: TGTGCCAGCTCACCATCGTACGGCGGCGGTTTCTATCCTAACGAGCAGTACTTC.